This T cell receptor (beta chain) came from a study of cytomegalovirus exposure and HLA in healthy donors. For the study at large: Genotyping showed around four fifths of about 370 donors falling in the Caucasian-associated ancestry cluster. Study findings and constraints: The authors reported that TCR beta sequences could predict HLA-A and HLA-B alleles. These predictions were accurate for most subjects in the first cohort. Cytomegalovirus status was reportedly diagnosed by the classifier with high specificity and sensitivity.

PCR used 60 Vbeta primers and 13 Jbeta primers. Sequencing used immunoSEQ multiplex PCR; TCRdb keeps in-frame clones, though not all of them. The clone table shows approximately 20,000 clones, with the ten largest holding roughly a fifth. This CDR3 is built from 10 residues. Germline V gene lookup returns CDR1 SQVTM and CDR2 ANQGSEA. V shed 1 base and J shed 6 bases, with 3 bases lying between them. On this clone itself: Its specificity is unknown.

The receptor was isolated from a man aged 55 to 70 in good health and CMV-seropositive. What was sequenced was PBMCs. This chain connects TRBV29-1 to TRBJ1-2; unclear D gene. This CDR3 reads CSVEADGYTF. The DNA for the CDR3 is TGCAGCGTTGAAGCGGATGGCTACACCTTC.